This T cell receptor (beta chain) was recorded in a study of patients and donors after allogeneic stem cell transplantation. Germline-derived CDR1 and CDR2 are MNHEY and SMNVEV (reference sequence). The CDR3 runs 15 residues. The V and J ends lost 4 bases and 10 bases, in that order; junction bases with no gene match: 5. Each CDR3 protein is one row after TCRdb ran MiXCR on the RT-PCR reads. The data show approximately 150,000 distinct CDR3 sequences, roughly 35% seen once. The receptor was isolated from a human donor who was either an allogeneic HSCT recipient or a stem cell or donor lymphocyte infusion donor (not recorded which). It is not recorded whose cells these are; they may come from a transplant donor. The rearrangement links TRBV27 to TRBJ1-6; 12 bases map to TRBD1. Sequencing was done on a sample of blood, either unsorted or a sorted T cell fraction (not recorded which). CDR3 loop: CASSSGTGGWSPLHF. Written as DNA, the CDR3 is TGTGCCAGCAGTTCCGGGACAGGGGGCTGGTCACCCCTCCACTTT.